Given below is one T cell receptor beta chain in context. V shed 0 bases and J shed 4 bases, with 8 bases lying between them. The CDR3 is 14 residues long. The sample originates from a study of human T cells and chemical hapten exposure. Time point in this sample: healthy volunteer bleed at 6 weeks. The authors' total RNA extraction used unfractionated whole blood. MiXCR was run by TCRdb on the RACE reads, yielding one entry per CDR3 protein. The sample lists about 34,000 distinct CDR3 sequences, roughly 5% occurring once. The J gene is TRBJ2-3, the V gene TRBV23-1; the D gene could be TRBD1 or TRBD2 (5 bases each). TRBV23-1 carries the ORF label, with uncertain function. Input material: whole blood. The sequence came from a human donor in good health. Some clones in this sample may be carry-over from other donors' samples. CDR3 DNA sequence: TGCGCCAGCAGTCAATCGGGGACCCCAGATACGCAGTATTTT. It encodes CASSQSGTPDTQYF.